A single sample gave rise to the 12 T cell receptor beta chains below, sequenced in a study of blood T cell repertoires in COVID-19. The repertoire was sequenced with immunoSEQ multiplex PCR; TCRdb's copy has only in-frame clones and lacks some. The sample shows about 240,000 clones, about 82% of them seen only once. The specimen sequenced was peripheral blood. The source of these receptors is a man older than 75 with acute or convalescent COVID-19.

The V gene is TRBV28, the J gene TRBJ1-6; D not certain. The CDR3 consists of 19 residues. Germline CDR1 and CDR2: MDHEN and SYDVKM. V shed 7 bases and J shed 0 bases, with 22 bases lying between them. The CDR3 bases are TGTGCCAGCAATTCGTTTTTTACCCGCGATAGCTCCTATAATTCACCCCTCCACTTT. It is translated as CASNSFFTRDSSYNSPLHF. The entire variable domain, with the rest obtained from reference TRBV28 and TRBJ1-6, is as follows: DVKVTQSSRYLVKRTGEKVFLECVQDMDHENMFWYRQDPGLGLRLIYFSYDVKMKEKGDIPEGYSVSREKKERFSLILESASTNQTSMYLCASNSFFTRDSSYNSPLHFGNGTRLTVT.

The chain links TRBV7-8 to TRBJ2-2; no clear D gene. CDR3 length: 15 residues. The germline V and J ends were trimmed by 5 bases and 1 base, with 11 bases remaining between them. CDR1 SGHVS and CDR2 FQNEAQ come from the germline V gene. The CDR3 is CASSLRLVNTGELFF. CDR3 nucleotide sequence: TGTGCCAGCAGCCTGCGACTGGTGAACACCGGGGAGCTGTTTTTT.

This chain joins TRBV6-5 and TRBJ2-7; the D is unclear. Germline CDR1 is MNHEY and CDR2 is SVGAGI. This CDR3 is built from 14 residues. Trimming removed 7 bases from V and 3 bases from J, with 16 bases in between. CDR3 sequence reads: CASNPTNPLYEQYF. The DNA for the CDR3 is TGTGCCAGCAATCCCACAAACCCCCTCTACGAGCAGTACTTC.

The chain uses TRBV6-5 and TRBJ1-1, with a weak D call TRBD1 (6 bases). This CDR3 has 12 amino acids. V shed 11 bases and J shed 5 bases, with 15 bases lying between them. Per germline, CDR1 MNHEY and CDR2 SVGAGI. CDR3 in amino acids: CASRGDMTEAFF. The DNA of the CDR3 is TGTGCCTCCCGGGGGGACATGACTGAAGCTTTCTTT.

The chain has TRBV5-1 and TRBJ1-6; weak D call: TRBD1 (6 bases). The germline V gene has CDR1 SGHRS and CDR2 YFSETQ. The V and J ends lost 4 bases and 11 bases respectively, with 22 bases between them. There are 16 residues in the CDR3. CDR3 residues: CASSLVGGGQDPPLHF. CDR3 sequence (DNA): TGCGCCAGCAGCCTCGTAGGGGGGGGGCAAGATCCACCCCTCCACTTT.

The V gene is TRBV29-1, the J gene TRBJ1-5, with D tentatively TRBD1 (5 bases). The CDR3 is made up of 13 amino acids. Germline CDR1 reads SQVTM; CDR2 reads ANQGSEA. Trimming stripped 4 bases from V and 4 bases from J, with 11 bases between. Written as DNA, the CDR3 is TGCAGCGTTGTTCAGGGTTCGAATCAGCCCCAGCATTTT. Translation: CSVVQGSNQPQHF.

The V gene is TRBV3-1 (or the pseudogene TRBV3-2), the J gene TRBJ1-3; D not resolved. V shed 5 bases and J shed 8 bases, with 13 bases lying between them. Germline CDR1 and CDR2: LGHDT and YNNKEL (reference sequence). This CDR3 has 13 residues. CDR3 sequence (DNA): TGTGCCAGCAGCTTTCGTGACCGGGACACCATATATTTT. This gives the protein CASSFRDRDTIYF.

This clone was counted a few times. The gene calls are TRBV10-3 and TRBJ2-1; TRBD2 aligns across 9 bases. This CDR3 has 12 amino acids. With V trimmed by 11 bases and J by 7 bases, 6 bases remained unmatched. Germline assignment: CDR1 ENHRY and CDR2 SYGVKD. CDR3 in amino acids: CACSGSGNEQFF. The CDR3 DNA reads as TGTGCCTGTAGCGGGAGTGGGAATGAGCAGTTCTTC.

The J gene is TRBJ1-1, the V gene TRBV6-6, with D uncertain. Trimming shortened V by 2 bases and J by 1 base, and 8 bases separated the two germline ends. The V gene's germline CDR1 is MNHNY and CDR2 SVGAGI (reference sequence). This CDR3 comprises 14 residues. CDR3 sequence reads: CASSYPTRNTEAFF. CDR3 in DNA: TGTGCCAGCAGTTACCCGACAAGGAACACTGAAGCTTTCTTT.

The chain carries TRBV29-1 and TRBJ1-2; 9 nucleotides match TRBD1. The germline CDR1 and CDR2 sequences are SQVTM and ANQGSEA. The CDR3 is 14 amino acids. V shed 3 bases, J shed 7 bases, and the junction held 9 bases outside the gene matches. The CDR3 nucleotides are TGCAGCGTTGATTGGACAGGGGAAGTTGGTGGCTACACCTTC. The encoded protein is CSVDWTGEVGGYTF.

This chain connects TRBV2 to TRBJ2-5; a possible D gene is TRBD2 (6 bases). CDR1 and CDR2 (germline): SNHLY, FYNNEI. V was pared by 5 bases and J by 2 bases, with 21 bases between. The CDR3 length is 17 residues. The CDR3 is CASSPLSGLTLQETQYF. The CDR3 DNA follows: TGTGCCAGCAGTCCACTGTCGGGACTGACATTACAAGAGACCCAGTACTTC.

The rearrangement uses TRBV2 and TRBJ1-2, with D possibly TRBD1 on 6 matching bases. Germline V gene sequence: CDR1 SNHLY, CDR2 FYNNEI. There are 15 residues in the CDR3. V shed 3 bases and J shed 4 bases, with 15 bases lying between them. Here the CDR3 DNA reads TGTGCCAGCAGTGAGGGGCCAGGGGTAGGCTATGGCTACACCTTC. This gives the protein CASSEGPGVGYGYTF. The whole variable domain, remainder taken from reference TRBV2 and TRBJ1-2, is EPEVTQTPSHQVTQMGQEVILRCVPISNHLYFYWYRQILGQKVEFLVSFYNNEISEKSEIFDDQFSVERPDGSNFTLKIRSTKLEDSAMYFCASSEGPGVGYGYTFGSGTRLTVV.